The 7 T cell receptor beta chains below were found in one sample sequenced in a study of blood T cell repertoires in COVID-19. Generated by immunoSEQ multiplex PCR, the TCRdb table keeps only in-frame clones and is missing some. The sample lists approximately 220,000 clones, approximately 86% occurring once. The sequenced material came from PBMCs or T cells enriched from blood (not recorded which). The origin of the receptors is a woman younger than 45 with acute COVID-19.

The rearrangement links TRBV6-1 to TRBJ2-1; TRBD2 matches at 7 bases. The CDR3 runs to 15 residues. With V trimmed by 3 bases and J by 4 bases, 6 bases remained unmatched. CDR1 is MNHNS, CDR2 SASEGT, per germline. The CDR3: CASSDRDYLYNEQFF. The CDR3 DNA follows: TGTGCCAGCAGTGATAGGGACTACCTATACAATGAGCAGTTCTTC.

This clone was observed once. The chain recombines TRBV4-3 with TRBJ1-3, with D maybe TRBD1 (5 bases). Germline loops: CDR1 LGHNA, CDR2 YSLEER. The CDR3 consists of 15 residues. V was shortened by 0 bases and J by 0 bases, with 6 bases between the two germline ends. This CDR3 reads CASSQDRDSGNTIYF. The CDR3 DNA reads TGCGCCAGCAGCCAAGACAGGGACTCTGGAAACACCATATATTTT.

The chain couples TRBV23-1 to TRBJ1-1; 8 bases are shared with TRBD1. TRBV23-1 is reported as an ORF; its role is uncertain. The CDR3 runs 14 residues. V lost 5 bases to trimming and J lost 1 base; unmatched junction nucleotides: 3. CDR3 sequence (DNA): TGCGCCAGCAGTGGGGACAGGTCGAACACTGAAGCTTTCTTT. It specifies CASSGDRSNTEAFF.

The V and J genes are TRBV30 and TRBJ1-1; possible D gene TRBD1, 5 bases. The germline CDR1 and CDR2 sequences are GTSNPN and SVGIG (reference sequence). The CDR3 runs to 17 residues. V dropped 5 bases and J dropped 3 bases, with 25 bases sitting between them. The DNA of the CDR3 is TGTGCCTGGTATGACGGGACTCTACCCGCTGGGGACACTGAAGCTTTCTTT. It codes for CAWYDGTLPAGDTEAFF.

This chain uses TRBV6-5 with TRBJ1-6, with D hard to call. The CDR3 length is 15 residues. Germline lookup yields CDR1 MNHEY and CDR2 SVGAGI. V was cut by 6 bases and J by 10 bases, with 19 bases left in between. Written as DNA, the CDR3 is TGTGCCAGCAGCCTCGGAGGGCGATTCCTGTCACCCCTCCACTTT. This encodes CASSLGGRFLSPLHF.

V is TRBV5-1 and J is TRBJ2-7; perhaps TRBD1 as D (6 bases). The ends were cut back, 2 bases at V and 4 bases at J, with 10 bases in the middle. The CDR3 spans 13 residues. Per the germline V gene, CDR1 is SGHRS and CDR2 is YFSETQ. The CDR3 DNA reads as TGCGCCAGCAGCTTCGGGACAAAGTACGAGCAGTACTTC. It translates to CASSFGTKYEQYF.

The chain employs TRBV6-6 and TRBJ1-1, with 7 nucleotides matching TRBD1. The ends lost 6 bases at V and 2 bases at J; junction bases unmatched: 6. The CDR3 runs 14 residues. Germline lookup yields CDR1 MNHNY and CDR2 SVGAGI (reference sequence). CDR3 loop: CASSQRDRNTEAFF. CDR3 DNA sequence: TGTGCCAGCAGCCAACGGGACAGAAACACTGAAGCTTTCTTT.